These 8 T cell receptor beta chains were all obtained from the same sample, sequenced in a study of T cells in localized non-small cell lung cancer. The data were produced by immunoSEQ multiplex PCR, yet TCRdb's version contains in-frame clones alone and is incomplete. The table lists fewer than 20,000 clones, roughly 86% of them singletons. Specimen: peripheral blood mononuclear cells, collected before any cancer treatment. The receptor source for this set is a male donor aged 60 or older with stage II lung adenocarcinoma.

J is TRBJ1-1 and V is TRBV6-1; 9 nucleotides align to TRBD1. The CDR3 runs 15 residues. Germline CDR1 and CDR2: MNHNS and SASEGT. Trimming at V came to 5 bases and at J to 2 bases, leaving 6 bases not matched to a gene. In DNA form, the CDR3 reads TGTGCCAGCAGTCAATCTACAGGGGGCAACACTGAAGCTTTCTTT. This encodes CASSQSTGGNTEAFF.

The sample holds a few counts of this clone. The chain couples TRBV6-1 to TRBJ2-7; weak D call: TRBD1 (6 bases). Trimming pared 7 bases from V and 5 bases from J, leaving 21 bases between. Germline V gives CDR1 MNHNS, CDR2 SASEGT. This CDR3 has 15 residues. CDR3 amino acids: CASTGWAGAGDEQYF. In DNA form, the CDR3 reads TGTGCCAGCACCGGCTGGGCAGGGGCTGGGGACGAGCAGTACTTC.

The chain is built from TRBV15 and TRBJ1-5; 8 positions match TRBD1. Per the germline V gene, CDR1 is LNHNV and CDR2 is YYDKDF (reference sequence). The CDR3 contains 14 residues. With 5 bases clipped from V and 3 bases from J, the junction kept 3 bases outside the gene matches. The CDR3 is CATSGQGTNQPQHF. The CDR3 DNA sequence: TGTGCCACCAGCGGACAGGGTACCAATCAGCCCCAGCATTTT.

The chain carries TRBV19 and TRBJ2-1; 12 bases match TRBD2. This CDR3 is 16 amino acids long. Trimming at V came to 4 bases and at J to 5 bases, leaving 6 bases not matched to a gene. Germline-derived CDR1 and CDR2 are LNHDA and SQIVND (reference sequence). CDR3 sequence: CASSTDWTSGNNEQFF. In nucleotides, the CDR3 is TGTGCCAGTAGTACAGACTGGACTAGCGGGAACAATGAGCAGTTCTTC.

The chain has TRBV5-8 and TRBJ1-1, with D hard to call. V lost 0 bases and J 1 base, leaving 7 bases between the germline ends. There are 14 residues in the CDR3. Germline assignment: CDR1 SGHTS and CDR2 YDEGEE. CDR3 region: CASSLVPRNTEAFF. DNA for the CDR3: TGTGCCAGCAGCTTGGTGCCCAGGAACACTGAAGCTTTCTTT.

The V and J genes are TRBV9 and TRBJ1-3; D is unresolved. V shed 6 bases and J shed 0 bases, with 13 bases lying between them. CDR1 SGDLS and CDR2 YYNGEE come from the germline V gene. The CDR3 has 15 amino acids. In DNA form, the CDR3 reads TGTGCCAGCACCCTGGAGGCGCACTCTGGAAACACCATATATTTT. Encoded protein: CASTLEAHSGNTIYF.

The J gene is TRBJ1-2, the V gene TRBV19; 8 bases align to TRBD1. V shed 5 bases, J shed 1 base, and the junction held 6 bases outside the gene matches. In germline, CDR1 is LNHDA, CDR2 SQIVND (reference sequence). The CDR3 spans 15 residues. In DNA form, the CDR3 reads TGTGCCAGTAGTTTGGACAGGGAGGGTAACTATGGCTACACCTTC. Amino acids: CASSLDREGNYGYTF.

This clone was found once. The chain is built from TRBV2 and TRBJ1-1; tentative D call: TRBD1 (5 bases). This CDR3 comprises 14 residues. In germline, CDR1 is SNHLY, CDR2 FYNNEI. V lost 5 bases to trimming and J lost 4 bases, with 14 bases between them. The CDR3 protein is CASSLLWGTTEAFF. CDR3 DNA: TGTGCCAGCAGTTTATTATGGGGCACCACTGAAGCTTTCTTT.